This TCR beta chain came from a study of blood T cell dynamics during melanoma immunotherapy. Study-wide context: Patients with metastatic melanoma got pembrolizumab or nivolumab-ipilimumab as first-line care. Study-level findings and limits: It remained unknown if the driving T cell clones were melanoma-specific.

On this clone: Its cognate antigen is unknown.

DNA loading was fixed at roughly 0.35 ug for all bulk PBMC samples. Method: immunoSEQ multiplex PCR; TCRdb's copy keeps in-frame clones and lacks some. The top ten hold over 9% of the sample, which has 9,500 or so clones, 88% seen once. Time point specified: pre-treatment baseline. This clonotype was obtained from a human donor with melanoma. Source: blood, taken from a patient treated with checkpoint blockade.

The CDR3 bases are TGTGCCAGCAGTGAAAAGACGCAGTATTTT. Its translation: CASSEKTQYF. This chain links TRBV2 with TRBJ2-3; D ambiguous. The V gene lost 2 bases and the J gene lost 9 bases, with 3 bases spanning the gap. The CDR3 sequence is 10 residues long. Germline V gene sequence: CDR1 SNHLY, CDR2 FYNNEI. Using reference TRBV2 and TRBJ2-3 for the parts outside the CDR3, the full variable domain is EPEVTQTPSHQVTQMGQEVILRCVPISNHLYFYWYRQILGQKVEFLVSFYNNEISEKSEIFDDQFSVERPDGSNFTLKIRSTKLEDSAMYFCASSEKTQYFGPGTRLTVL.